A selection of T cell receptor beta chains follows, all from one sample in a study of T cell repertoires in cytomegalovirus infection. TCRdb itself ran the reads through MiXCR, one entry per CDR3 protein. The sample shows 150,000 to 200,000 distinct CDR3 sequences, around 15% of them seen only once. The sequenced sample was PBMCs. These receptor sequences come from a human donor in good health (CMV status not recorded). Some clones in this sample may be carry-over from other donors' samples. Each CDR3 is given with its conserved first and last residue. A D gene is named only where the DNA matches it firmly. Only part of the rows carry a size: once, few, many, or a class if the clone is expanded.

many	TRBV12-3/TRBV12-4	TRBJ2-6	-	CATGVYGANVLTF	TGTGCCACCGGAGTATACGGGGCCAACGTCCTGACTTTC
few	TRBV7-7	TRBJ2-1	-	CASSPDHGNEQFF	TGTGCCAGCAGCCCGGACCACGGTAATGAGCAGTTCTTC
-	TRBV5-5	TRBJ2-6	TRBD2	CASSVTGTRLSGANVLTF	TGTGCCAGCAGCGTTACCGGGACTAGACTTTCTGGGGCCAACGTCCTGACTTTC
few	TRBV29-1	TRBJ2-7	-	CSVLTVLEQYF	TGCAGCGTTTTGACCGTGCTCGAGCAGTACTTC
many	TRBV7-2	TRBJ1-6	-	CASSRDTSPLHF	TGTGCCAGCAGCCGGGACACCTCACCCCTCCACTTT
-	TRBV6-2/TRBV6-3	TRBJ1-1	-	CASSYSRGTEAFF	TGTGCCAGCAGTTACTCGAGAGGGACTGAAGCTTTCTTT
-	TRBV5-1	TRBJ1-5	-	CASRESLNQPQHF	TGCGCCAGCAGGGAAAGCCTCAATCAGCCCCAGCATTTT
many	TRBV7-2	TRBJ2-7	-	CASSLPGEQYF	TGTGCCAGCAGCTTGCCCGGGGAGCAGTACTTC
few	TRBV6-6	TRBJ1-5	-	CASSYSPNQPQHF	TGTGCCAGCAGTTACTCTCCCAATCAGCCCCAGCATTTT
many	TRBV6-2/TRBV6-3	TRBJ2-7	-	CASSYGAASYEQYF	TGTGCCAGCAGTTACGGGGCAGCTTCCTACGAGCAGTACTTC
few	TRBV2	TRBJ2-5	-	CASSEVQGLAKETQYF	TGTGCCAGCAGTGAAGTCCAGGGCTTAGCCAAAGAGACCCAGTACTTC
many	TRBV7-9	TRBJ2-2	-	CASSLVSVNTGELFF	TGTGCCAGCAGCTTAGTTTCTGTGAACACCGGGGAGCTGTTTTTT
few	TRBV29-1	TRBJ2-2	TRBD2	CSVEDGTRGNTGELFF	TGCAGCGTTGAAGATGGGACTAGAGGGAACACCGGGGAGCTGTTTTTT
-	TRBV19	TRBJ2-3	-	CASSRSLDGDTQYF	TGTGCCAGTAGTCGAAGCCTGGATGGAGATACGCAGTATTTT
-	TRBV15	TRBJ2-6	-	CATSREVGGTGANVLTF	TGTGCCACCAGCAGAGAGGTTGGAGGGACTGGGGCCAACGTCCTGACTTTC
-	TRBV29-1	TRBJ2-1	TRBD2	CSVGPILAGGGEQFF	TGCAGCGTTGGCCCTATTTTAGCGGGAGGTGGTGAGCAGTTCTTC
few	TRBV9	TRBJ2-7	TRBD2	CASSVAVAGGPYEQYF	TGTGCCAGCAGCGTAGCCGTAGCGGGAGGGCCCTACGAGCAGTACTTC
many	TRBV7-2	TRBJ2-1	TRBD2	CAVPTSGRWNEQFF	TGTGCCGTCCCGACTAGCGGGAGGTGGAATGAGCAGTTCTTC
-	TRBV5-1	TRBJ2-1	-	CASSRLADEQFF	TGCGCCAGCAGCAGGCTAGCCGATGAGCAGTTCTTC
few	TRBV5-6	TRBJ1-3	TRBD1	CASSWGQRGNTIYF	TGTGCCAGCAGCTGGGGACAGAGGGGAAACACCATATATTTT
few	TRBV4-3	TRBJ1-1	-	CASSQEFLNTEAFF	TGCGCCAGCAGCCAAGAGTTTTTGAACACTGAAGCTTTCTTT
-	TRBV14	TRBJ1-1	-	CASSQDLTGWTTEAFF	TGTGCCAGCAGCCAAGATCTCACAGGGTGGACCACTGAAGCTTTCTTT
few	TRBV7-2	TRBJ2-7	-	CASRDLRDGSYEQYF	TGTGCCAGCAGAGACTTGCGGGACGGTTCCTACGAGCAGTACTTC
few	TRBV20-1	TRBJ2-1	TRBD2	CSAIFSGGPHSRYNEQFF	TGCAGTGCTATCTTCAGCGGGGGGCCTCATTCTAGATACAATGAGCAGTTCTTC
many	TRBV7-2	TRBJ1-5	-	CASSLYSQPQHF	TGTGCCAGCAGCTTATATAGTCAGCCCCAGCATTTT
few	TRBV29-1	TRBJ1-2	TRBD1	CSVDEGQGAGGYTF	TGCAGCGTTGACGAGGGACAGGGGGCGGGTGGCTACACCTTC
few	TRBV2	TRBJ2-7	TRBD1	CASINRGYEQYF	TGTGCCAGCATCAACAGGGGCTACGAGCAGTACTTC
-	TRBV14	TRBJ1-2	-	CASSSAPNYGYTF	TGTGCCAGCAGCTCTGCCCCTAACTATGGCTACACCTTC
many	TRBV7-8	TRBJ2-1	-	CASSYLKPLPHNEQFF	TGTGCCAGCAGCTATTTGAAACCCCTCCCTCACAATGAGCAGTTCTTC
-	TRBV10-3	TRBJ1-1	-	CAIQDTTEAFF	TGTGCCATCCAGGACACCACTGAAGCTTTCTTT
many	TRBV7-2	TRBJ2-1	TRBD2	CASSSGSGGAGGRNEQFF	TGTGCCAGCAGCTCGGGCAGCGGGGGGGCCGGGGGCCGCAATGAGCAGTTCTTC
few	TRBV20-1	TRBJ2-1	-	CSASTGAGEQFF	TGCAGTGCCTCAACGGGGGCCGGTGAGCAGTTCTTC
few	TRBV11-2	TRBJ1-1	-	CASSSISGNTEAFF	TGTGCCAGCAGCTCCATTTCGGGGAACACTGAAGCTTTCTTT
few	TRBV10-3	TRBJ2-1	TRBD2	CAINGLAGGNEQFF	TGTGCCATCAATGGACTAGCGGGAGGCAATGAGCAGTTCTTC
once	TRBV20-1	TRBJ2-7	-	CSASSLSSYEQYF	TGCAGTGCTAGTAGCCTGAGCTCCTACGAGCAGTACTTC
few	TRBV28	TRBJ1-2	TRBD1	CASSPRQGSDYGYTF	TGTGCCAGCAGTCCGCGACAGGGGAGCGACTATGGCTACACCTTC
many	TRBV12-3/TRBV12-4	TRBJ2-3	-	CASTWGGSTDTQYF	TGTGCCAGCACCTGGGGCGGTAGCACAGATACGCAGTATTTT
many	TRBV6-2/TRBV6-3	TRBJ2-1	TRBD1	CASSYRDRVNAEQFF	TGTGCCAGCAGTTACAGGGACAGGGTTAACGCTGAGCAGTTCTTC
many	TRBV4-1	TRBJ1-2	-	CASSQDPGFYGYTF	TGCGCCAGCAGCCAAGATCCGGGGTTCTATGGCTACACCTTC
once	TRBV7-9	TRBJ2-1	TRBD1	CASSHPGGSYNEQFF	TGTGCCAGCAGCCACCCAGGGGGCTCCTACAATGAGCAGTTCTTC
many	TRBV6-1	TRBJ1-5	-	CASRTGPAGQPQHF	TGTGCCAGCAGAACCGGGCCTGCCGGTCAGCCCCAGCATTTT
few	TRBV29-1	TRBJ1-2	TRBD1	CSVDIVGTDNYGYTF	TGCAGCGTTGATATTGTCGGGACAGATAACTATGGCTACACCTTC
many	TRBV7-2	TRBJ2-3	-	CASSLASTDTQYF	TGTGCCAGCAGCTTAGCCTCCACAGATACGCAGTATTTT
many	TRBV12-3/TRBV12-4	TRBJ1-6	TRBD1	CASSFHLAGQGFWVGSPLHF	TGTGCCAGCAGTTTCCACTTGGCGGGACAGGGATTTTGGGTAGGATCACCCCTCCACTTT
many	TRBV7-3	TRBJ2-1	TRBD1	CASTATGATHEQFF	TGTGCCAGCACCGCGACAGGGGCGACACATGAGCAGTTCTTC